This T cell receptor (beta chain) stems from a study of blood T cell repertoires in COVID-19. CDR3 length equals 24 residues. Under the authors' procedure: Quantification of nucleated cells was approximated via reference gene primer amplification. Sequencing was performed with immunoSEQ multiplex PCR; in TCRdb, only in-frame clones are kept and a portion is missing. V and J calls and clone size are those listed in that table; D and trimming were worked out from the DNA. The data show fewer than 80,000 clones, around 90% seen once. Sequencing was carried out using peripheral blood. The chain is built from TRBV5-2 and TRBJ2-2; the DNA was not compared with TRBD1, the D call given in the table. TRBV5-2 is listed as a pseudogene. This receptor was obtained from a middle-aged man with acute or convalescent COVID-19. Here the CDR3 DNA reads TGTGCCAGCAACACGGGCAGGGGGATCGGGGACGGGCAACCTACTTCTGCGAACACCGGGGAGCTGTTTTTT. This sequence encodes CASNTGRGIGDGQPTSANTGELFF.